This T cell receptor (beta chain) was retrieved from a study of OX40 agonist ivuxolimab in advanced cancers. Sequencing used immunoSEQ multiplex PCR; TCRdb keeps in-frame clones, though not all of them. The profile shows 90,000 to 120,000 clones, 90% of them singletons. V was shortened by 4 bases and J by 7 bases, with 14 bases between the two germline ends. This CDR3 region has 14 residues. In germline, CDR1 is LGHNA, CDR2 YNFKEQ. The sequence derives from an adult with an advanced solid tumor such as melanoma, head and neck, liver or kidney cancer. Sequenced material: CD4+ or CD8+ T cells sorted from blood, taken in a trial of the OX40 agonist ivuxolimab. The chain recombines TRBV4-2 with TRBJ2-1, with D uncertain. CDR3 nucleotide sequence: TGTGCCAGCAGCCCAACGTCCTGGATAAATGAGCAGTTCTTC. Protein product: CASSPTSWINEQFF.